One and the same sample provided the 21 T cell receptor beta chains below, sequenced in a study of T cells expressing NK-cell markers (dated by TCRdb to 2018 to 2021). Library preparation used 5' RACE. Sequencing was performed on an Illumina HiSeq 2000. TCRdb reprocessed the reads and provides one entry for every CDR3 protein sequence; no DNA is given. The data table for this sample lists more than 250,000 distinct CDR3 sequences. The top ten clones comprise 0.39% of the sample. Sequenced: blood T cells: a sorted CD56 or NKG2C T cell subset, CD4+ or CD8+ T cells, or bulk PBMC T cells (not recorded which). The receptor source for this set is a man aged 18-30 years in good health. Donor details come from another sample of the same person, matched by shared clones.

The chain links TRBV4-3 to TRBJ2-5. From germline, CDR1 is LGHNA and CDR2 YSLEER. This CDR3 spans 14 amino acids. CDR3 amino acids: CASSQAYVRETQYF.

The chain combines TRBV20-1 with TRBJ1-5. The CDR3 is made up of 15 amino acids. Germline CDR1 and CDR2: DFQATT and SNEGSKA (reference sequence). The chain's CDR3 is CSARLGDQPNQPQHF.

The genes are TRBV25-1 and TRBJ2-1; TCRdb's D call, TRBD1, is unchecked because there is no DNA. Germline V lookup: CDR1 MGHDK, CDR2 SYGVNS. The CDR3 spans 16 residues. CDR3 amino acids: CASSELGVVRMNEQFF.

The V gene is TRBV6-1, the J gene TRBJ2-3; as DNA is missing, the TRBD2 call by TCRdb cannot be tested. Germline loops: CDR1 MNHNS, CDR2 SASEGT. The CDR3 length is 14 residues. Here the CDR3 reads CASSASGTRDTQYF.

The CDR3 reads CSARRGFFGNQEAQYF. This rearrangement joins TRBV20-1 to TRBJ2-5. The CDR3 is made up of 16 amino acids. The germline V gene has CDR1 DFQATT and CDR2 SNEGSKA (reference sequence).

The rearrangement joins TRBV29-1 to TRBJ2-1. Germline values: CDR1 SQVTM, CDR2 ANQGSEA. The CDR3 extends over 13 amino acids. CDR3 residues: CSVGEDAYNEQFF.

The rearrangement joins TRBV20-1 to TRBJ1-4; TCRdb's D call of TRBD1 is untestable without DNA. Germline CDR1 DFQATT, CDR2 SNEGSKA (reference sequence). The CDR3 runs to 16 residues. The chain's CDR3 is CSARTGTGRTNEKLFF.

The chain is built from TRBV6-2 or TRBV6-3 and TRBJ2-7; TCRdb picks TRBD1, but there is no DNA to check that call. In germline, CDR1 is MNHEY, CDR2 SVGEGT. The CDR3 is made up of 15 amino acids. The CDR3 reads CASSYVKGGVYEQYF.

CDR3 residues: CSARDGGGQEKRTQYF. This chain links TRBV20-1 with TRBJ2-5; TCRdb's D call of TRBD1 is untestable without DNA. CDR3 length: 16 amino acids. Per germline, CDR1 DFQATT and CDR2 SNEGSKA (reference sequence).

The V gene is TRBV5-5, the J gene TRBJ2-3; TCRdb's assignment of TRBD1 cannot be checked, as there is no DNA. CDR1 is SGHKS, CDR2 YYEKEE, per germline (reference sequence). The CDR3 length is 16 residues. CDR3 protein: CASSFRAPELADTQYF.

The rearrangement joins TRBV10-2 to TRBJ2-3; TCRdb's assignment of TRBD2 cannot be checked, as there is no DNA. Looked up from germline, CDR1 is WSHSY and CDR2 is SAAADI. This CDR3 has 16 amino acids. The CDR3 protein is CASIEDGTRFTDTQYF.

V gene TRBV5-5 combines with J gene TRBJ2-1; the TRBD2 assignment by TCRdb is unverifiable without DNA. Germline V gives CDR1 SGHKS, CDR2 YYEKEE (reference sequence). CDR3 size: 14 residues. The CDR3 sequence: CASSRTLAGYEQFF.

This rearrangement joins TRBV24-1 to TRBJ2-3; with no DNA, the TCRdb D assignment of TRBD1 cannot be verified. The CDR3 sequence is 15 residues long. From germline, CDR1 is KGHDR and CDR2 SFDVKD. The CDR3 loop is CATSSAGGRTDTQYF.

The chain employs TRBV6-2 or TRBV6-3 and TRBJ2-7; TCRdb picks TRBD1, but there is no DNA to check that call. The CDR3 contains 13 residues. The germline V gene encodes CDR1 MNHEY and CDR2 SVGEGT. CDR3 sequence: CASSLDTFGEQYF.

The chain has TRBV11-2 and TRBJ2-1; TCRdb designates TRBD1, a call that cannot be tested without DNA. The CDR3 runs 15 residues. CDR1 SGHAT and CDR2 FQNNGV come from the germline V gene. The CDR3: CASSAPEIPYNEQFF.

J is TRBJ2-5 and V is TRBV10-3; TCRdb picks TRBD2, but there is no DNA to check that call. Germline values: CDR1 ENHRY, CDR2 SYGVKD. CDR3 length equals 17 residues. CDR3 protein: CAISESPSGEYQETQYF.

The V call is TRBV10-2, the J call TRBJ1-2; TCRdb reports TRBD1, a call that lacks DNA to check it against. This CDR3 contains 13 residues. Germline loops: CDR1 WSHSY, CDR2 SAAADI. The CDR3 here is CASSEWAGDGYTF.

The rearrangement links TRBV5-6 to TRBJ2-5. Germline CDR1 reads SGHDT; CDR2 reads YYEEEE. The CDR3 length is 13 residues. The CDR3 loop is CASSLSLFDTQYF.

This sequence joins TRBV5-1 and TRBJ1-4; TCRdb proposes TRBD1, but this gene call is untestable without DNA. The CDR3 spans 15 residues. Germline V CDR1 and CDR2: SGHRS, YFSETQ. The CDR3 spells CASSLETGRNEKLFF.

V is TRBV20-1 and J is TRBJ2-2; the D call of TRBD1 rests on TCRdb alone, since no DNA is present to check it. CDR3 length equals 12 residues. CDR1 is DFQATT, CDR2 SNEGSKA, per germline (reference sequence). The CDR3 loop reads CSAKRGVGELFF.

This sequence joins TRBV29-1 and TRBJ2-7. The CDR3 consists of 12 residues. Germline values: CDR1 SQVTM, CDR2 ANQGSEA. The CDR3 sequence is CSVAGPYYEQYF.